What follows are 5 T cell receptor beta chains derived from one specimen sequenced in a study of T-cell memory formation after mild COVID-19. One entry per CDR3 protein results from TCRdb running MiXCR on the 5' RACE reads. The table lists roughly 400,000 distinct CDR3 sequences, around a sixth of them singletons. Sample: PBMCs or a T cell subset sorted from them (not recorded which). The receptor source for this set is a man younger than 30 who had mild COVID-19 (a few samples of this study predate the infection). Cell type and time point are not known.

The rearrangement links TRBV6-2 or TRBV6-3 to TRBJ2-1; 12 bases fit TRBD1. Germline V gene data show CDR1 as MNHEY and CDR2 as SVGEGT. V shed 6 bases, J shed 4 bases, and the junction held 13 bases outside the gene matches. The CDR3 is made up of 18 amino acids. In nucleotides, the CDR3 is TGTGCCAGCAGATTTCTTCCGGGACAGGGGGCTCATTACAATGAGCAGTTCTTC. Amino acid sequence: CASRFLPGQGAHYNEQFF.

There are a few counts of this clonotype. The chain employs TRBV5-1 and TRBJ1-4; TRBD1 might be the D (5 bases). The CDR3 is 15 amino acids. Germline V lookup: CDR1 SGHRS, CDR2 YFSETQ. V gave up 3 bases and J gave up 0 bases, with 9 bases separating them. The CDR3 coding sequence is TGCGCCAGCAGCTGGGACGCCGCAACTAATGAAAAACTGTTTTTT. It is translated as CASSWDAATNEKLFF.

This clonotype turned up a few times. This rearrangement joins TRBV29-1 to TRBJ1-4; maybe TRBD1 (5 bases). Germline CDR1 reads SQVTM; CDR2 reads ANQGSEA. The germline V and J ends were trimmed by 6 bases and 0 bases, with 11 bases remaining between them. The CDR3 runs 14 residues. The CDR3 loop reads CSVLTDPTNEKLFF. The CDR3, as DNA: TGCAGCGTCTTGACAGACCCAACTAATGAAAAACTGTTTTTT.

DNA of the CDR3: TGTGCCAGCAGTCCCGGGGGCCTGGGGGAGCAGTACGTC. This translates into CASSPGGLGEQYV. The chain uses TRBV12-3 or TRBV12-4 and TRBJ2-7; possibly TRBD1 or TRBD2 for D (6 bases each). Trimming shortened V by 5 bases and J by 7 bases, and 15 bases separated the two germline ends. The CDR3 spans 13 residues.

The rearrangement links TRBV7-2 to TRBJ1-6, with D perhaps matching TRBD1 (5 bases). Looked up from germline, CDR1 is SGHTA and CDR2 is FQGNSA. This CDR3 contains 14 residues. V gave up 7 bases and J gave up 7 bases, with 14 bases separating them. This chain's CDR3 is CASTPAGRNSPLHF. For the CDR3, the DNA is TGTGCCAGCACCCCGGCAGGGCGCAATTCACCCCTCCACTTT. The whole variable domain, filled in from reference TRBV7-2 and TRBJ1-6, reads GAGVSQSPSNKVTEKGKDVELRCDPISGHTALYWYRQSLGQGLEFLIYFQGNSAPDKSGLPSDRFSAERTGGSVSTLTIQRTQQEDSAVYLCASTPAGRNSPLHFGNGTRLTVT.